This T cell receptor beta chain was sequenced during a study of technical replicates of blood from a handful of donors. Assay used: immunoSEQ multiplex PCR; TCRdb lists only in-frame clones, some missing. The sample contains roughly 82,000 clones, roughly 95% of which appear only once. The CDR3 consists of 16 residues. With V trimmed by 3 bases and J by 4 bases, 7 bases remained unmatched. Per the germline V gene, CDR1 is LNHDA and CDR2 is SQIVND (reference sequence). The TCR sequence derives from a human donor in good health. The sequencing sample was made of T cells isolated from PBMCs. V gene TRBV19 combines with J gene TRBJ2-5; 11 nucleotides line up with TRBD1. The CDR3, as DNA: TGTGCCAGTAGTATTTTGGACAGGGGGCCCGCAGAGACCCAGTACTTC. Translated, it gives CASSILDRGPAETQYF.